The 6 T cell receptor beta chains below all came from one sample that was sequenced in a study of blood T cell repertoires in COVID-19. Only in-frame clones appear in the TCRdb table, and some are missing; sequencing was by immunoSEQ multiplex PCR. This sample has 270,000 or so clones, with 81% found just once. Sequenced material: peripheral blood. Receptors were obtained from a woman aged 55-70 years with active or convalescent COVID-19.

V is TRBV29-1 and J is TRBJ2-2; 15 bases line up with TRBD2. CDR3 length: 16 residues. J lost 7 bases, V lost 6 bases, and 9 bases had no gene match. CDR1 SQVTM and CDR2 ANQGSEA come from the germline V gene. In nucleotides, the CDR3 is TGCAGCGTAGCTGGACTAGCGGGGGGGATCGTCGGGGAGCTGTTTTTT. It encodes CSVAGLAGGIVGELFF.

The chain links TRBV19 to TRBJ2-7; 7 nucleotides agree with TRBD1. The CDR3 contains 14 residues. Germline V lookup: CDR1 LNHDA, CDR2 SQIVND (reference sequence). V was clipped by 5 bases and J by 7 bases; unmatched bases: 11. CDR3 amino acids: CASSWSDRAGEQYF. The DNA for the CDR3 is TGTGCCAGTAGTTGGTCCGACAGGGCTGGTGAGCAGTACTTC.

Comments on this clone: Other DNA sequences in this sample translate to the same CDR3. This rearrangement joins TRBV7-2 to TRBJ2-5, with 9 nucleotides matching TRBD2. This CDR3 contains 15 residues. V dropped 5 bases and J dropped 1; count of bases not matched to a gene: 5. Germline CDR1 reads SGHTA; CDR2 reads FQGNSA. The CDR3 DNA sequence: TGTGCCAGCAGCAGAAGCGGGGGGTCCCAAGAGACCCAGTACTTC. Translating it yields CASSRSGGSQETQYF. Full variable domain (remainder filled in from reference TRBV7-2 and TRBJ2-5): GAGVSQSPSNKVTEKGKDVELRCDPISGHTALYWYRQSLGQGLEFLIYFQGNSAPDKSGLPSDRFSAERTGGSVSTLTIQRTQQEDSAVYLCASSRSGGSQETQYFGPGTRLLVL.

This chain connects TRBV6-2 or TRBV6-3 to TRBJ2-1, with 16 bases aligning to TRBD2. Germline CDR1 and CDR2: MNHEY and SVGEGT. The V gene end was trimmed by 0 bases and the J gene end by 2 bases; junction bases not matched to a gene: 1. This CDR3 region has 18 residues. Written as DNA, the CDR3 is TGTGCCAGCAGTTACTCGGGGACTAGCGGGGGGGCCTACAATGAGCAGTTCTTC. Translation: CASSYSGTSGGAYNEQFF.

The CDR3 protein is CASSEGFRRDNEQFF. The CDR3 coding sequence is TGTGCCAGCAGTGAAGGCTTCAGGAGGGATAATGAGCAGTTCTTC. J is TRBJ2-1 and V is TRBV6-1; TRBD2 might be the D (6 bases). Germline CDR1 MNHNS, CDR2 SASEGT. The CDR3 is 15 amino acids. Trimming pared 1 base from V and 7 bases from J, leaving 14 bases between.

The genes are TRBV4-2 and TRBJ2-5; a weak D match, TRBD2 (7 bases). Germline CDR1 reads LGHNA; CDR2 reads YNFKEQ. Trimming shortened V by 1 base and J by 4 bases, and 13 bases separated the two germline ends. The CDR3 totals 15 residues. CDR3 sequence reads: CASSQAGGPGETQYF. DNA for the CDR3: TGTGCCAGCAGCCAAGCCGGGGGGCCAGGAGAGACCCAGTACTTC.